This T cell receptor (beta chain) was observed in a study of shared T cell receptors in the human thymus. Data came from immunoSEQ multiplex PCR; TCRdb stores just in-frame clones and leaves some out. This sample has some 700,000 clones, with approximately 85% found just once. V shed 0 bases, J shed 8 bases, and the junction held 11 bases outside the gene matches. Germline V CDR1 and CDR2: SGHRS, YFSETQ. CDR3 length: 17 residues. This sample was also put to use in a study of human thymus T cells. That report adds: It was healthy Finnish infants having corrective surgery for congenital heart defects who were the donors. Thymic samples were excised during corrective heart operations. Use of V and J genes seemed skewed within the thymic and blood repertoires. Unrelated individuals were reported by related research to share highly overlapping thymic repertoires.

The gene calls are TRBV5-1 and TRBJ2-4; 10 bases are a match to TRBD2. Sample: thymocytes. The origin of this receptor is a girl under two years old with a congenital heart defect. Here the CDR3 reads CASSLAASGGHQDIQYF. The CDR3 bases are TGCGCCAGCAGCTTGGCGGCTAGCGGGGGCCACCAGGACATTCAGTACTTC.